A single TCR beta chain is shown here with its context. The antigen is not known. The same CDR3 arises from other DNA sequences in this sample as well. This sample was taken from a study of OX40 agonist ivuxolimab in advanced cancers. Study-wide background: Mean age around 60 years, range about 23 to 85; just over 80% male.

The table came from immunoSEQ multiplex PCR; TCRdb's copy has only in-frame clones and leaves some out. The sample lists about 80,000 clones, around 93% occurring once. The CDR3 sequence is 14 residues long. CDR1 is MGHRA, CDR2 YSYEKL, per germline. Germline trimming cut 1 base from V and 5 bases from J; bases unmatched to any gene: 4. Study-level points and caveats: Expanded clones tended on average to be more numerous among CD8+ T cells than CD4+. The study observed clonal expansion of CD4+ and CD8+ blood T cells by week 6 at 0.1 to 3.0 mg/kg.

The chain is built from TRBV4-1 and TRBJ2-5; TRBD2 matches at 7 bases. The specimen was CD4+ or CD8+ T cells sorted from blood, collected in a trial of the OX40 agonist ivuxolimab. This receptor was obtained from an adult with an advanced solid tumor such as melanoma, head and neck, liver or kidney cancer. Here the CDR3 DNA reads TGCGCCAGCAGCCAAGTTGGGGGGGAGGAGACCCAGTACTTC. It yields the protein CASSQVGGEETQYF.